A single T cell receptor (beta chain) is shown here with its context. The specificity of this receptor is unknown. The sample holds no much larger clone one base away, and base qualities are not on file. TCRbeta CDR3 regions were amplified from genomic DNA by means of the immunoSEQ Assay, a bias-controlled multiplex PCR. From the authors' description of their analysis: Nucleated cell counts per sample were estimated from amplification of reference gene primers within the assay. Sequence reads were collapsed and filtered to measure the absolute abundance of every unique TCRbeta CDR3 rearrangement. Productive Simpson clonality was computed per sample as the square root of Simpson's diversity index over productive rearrangements. TCRdb provides this immuneACCESS table in a form limited to in-frame rearrangements. Some clones are lacking; in checked studies, under half of them reflect an unresolved V gene, and why the rest are absent is not known. D and trimming come from the DNA, and the V and J calls and clone size come from that table. The sample table contains 95,000 to 150,000 clones; only one count was recorded for 65% to 85% of them. Jointly, the top ten make up over 3% of the sample.

These data belong to a study of blood T cell repertoires in COVID-19 (TCRdb year 2020). About the investigation overall: Samples covering the acute and convalescent phases of COVID-19 were provided by collaborators in the United States, Italy and Spain. A de-identified subject ID, COVID-19 status, age in years and sex were almost always included in the sample metadata. The repertoires were made available in a free public database intended to serve as a resource for research on the immune response to SARS-CoV-2. HLA class I and class II types, where available, came from metadata supplied by the sample provider rather than from assay-based typing. The material from the prospective study consisted of cDNA or gDNA derived from T cells, B-cell-depleted T cells, or PBMCs. Samples were obtained from the ongoing ImmuneRACE study (first 160 participants) and from 1,200 or so subjects provided by 6 global collaborators. The dataset comprised deeply sampled blood TCRbeta repertoires from subjects exposed to, actively infected with, or recovered from COVID-19.

The full study reports these points: How much clinical and demographic metadata was included differed by source and by participant, and the metadata was provided uncurated.

Participants in the prospective study were aged 18 to 89 years, lived in about two dozen United States geographic areas, and enrolled through a virtual design. In the prospective study, cohorts were assigned on the basis of participant-reported clinical history obtained from a screening survey and a study questionnaire. ImmuneRACE Cohort 3 recovered participants were defined by two consecutive negative NP/OP PCR tests, healthcare professional clearance, or symptom resolution. In the prospective study, whole blood, serum and a nasopharyngeal or oropharyngeal swab were collected from each participant by mobile phlebotomists. Additional blood draws and questionnaires over an approximately 2-month period could optionally be provided by prospective study participants. Prospective study blood samples were shipped either frozen or at room temperature before DNA extraction. Sequenced: PBMCs or T cells enriched from blood (not recorded which). This receptor was obtained from a woman aged 30 to 39 who had recovered from COVID-19.

The CDR3: CASSQDAGMNSGANVLTF. The nucleotides read TGCGCCAGCAGCCAAGATGCGGGGATGAACTCTGGGGCCAACGTCCTGACTTTC. The chain is made from TRBV4-1 and TRBJ2-6, with a weak D call of TRBD2 (6 bases match). Including cysteine and phenylalanine, the CDR3 has 18 amino acids. Kept here is only the CDR3 DNA, which spans 54 bases and is read in frame from base 1. Per the germline V gene, MGHRA is the CDR1 and YSYEKL is the CDR2. The germline ends are 12 bases apart after V is trimmed by 0 bases and J by 0 bases.